The clone carrying this T cell receptor (beta chain) was seen just once. Grouping used clinical history reported by participants in a survey and questionnaire. The study counted Cohort 3 donors as recovered given two negative PCRs, clearance, or symptom resolution. CDR1 and CDR2 (germline): SGHRS, YFSETQ. V lost 7 bases and J 6 bases, leaving 7 bases between the germline ends. This CDR3 region has 10 residues. Libraries were prepared by immunoSEQ multiplex PCR; TCRdb keeps only in-frame clonotypes and omits some of them. The sample has approximately 280,000 clones; about nine tenths are singletons. These data belong to a study of blood T cell repertoires in COVID-19. About the research overall: Samples of COVID-19 (acute and convalescent) were obtained from the United States, Italy and Spain. T cells, B-cell-depleted T cells, or PBMCs provided the cDNA or gDNA that served as material.

J is TRBJ2-5 and V is TRBV5-1; tentatively, D is TRBD2 (5 bases). This receptor was obtained from a young woman who had recovered from COVID-19. Input material: PBMCs or T cells enriched from blood (not recorded which). The CDR3 reads CASSGKTQYF. The CDR3 coding sequence is TGCGCCAGCTCCGGGAAGACCCAGTACTTC.